This T cell receptor beta chain came from a study of shared T cell receptors in the human thymus (TCRdb year 2021). Turning to the overall study: The study examined how the human thymus generates shared, self-reactive T-cell receptor alpha chains.

This clone was detected only a few times. The specificity of this receptor is unknown. Per-base qualities were not stored, and no clone one base away is much larger. Library creation used the immunoSEQ multiplex PCR assay. TCRdb obtained this table from immuneACCESS and retained in-frame rearrangements with V and J assigned. These tables miss some clones; where compared with another copy, unresolved V genes account for less than half of the shortfall, and the remainder is unexplained. The sample contains more than 550,000 clones, about 89% of them found a single time. The ten largest account for just under 0.0095% of the sample. The CDR3 has 15 amino acids, counting the end cysteine and phenylalanine. Solely the CDR3 DNA is kept, with 45 bases framed from the first base. The germline V gene provides CDR1 MGHRA and CDR2 YSYEKL. V loses 1 base of germline sequence and J loses 3 bases, and the interval between the two ends is 12 bases.

Separately, the same data were catalogued under a study of human thymus T cells. Drawing on the second study: Immunologically healthy infants undergoing open corrective cardiac surgery for congenital heart defects in Finland were used as donors. Thymus tissue was obtained as surgical resects removed during corrective cardiac surgery. Both the thymic and the peripheral blood repertoires appeared to show biased V and J gene segment usage. The related research reported highly overlapping thymic TCR repertoires among unrelated individuals. The study characterized TCR alpha and beta repertoires from roughly eight infant thymus samples and a few related peripheral blood samples. The cohort included more than 5 male and a couple of female infants, with donor ages spanning 7 to 244 days. Thymocytes were released mechanically from tissue and stored at -70 °C as pellets of roughly 8.5-32 million cells. A QIAsymphony instrument was used to extract genomic DNA from frozen cell pellets. The immunoSEQ multiplex PCR assay was used to amplify the TCRB and TCRAD loci from a standardized quantity of quality-controlled genomic DNA. Amplicons spanned the V(D)J region at a length sufficient to cover the CDR3 and identify V and J genes. The commercial immunoSEQ service was used to sequence amplicons on an Illumina platform. Corrections for primer bias and sequencing errors followed previously described methods, while TCRAD and TCRB definitions were based on the IMGT database. The repertoires were analysed using immunoSEQ Analyzer 3.0 and VDJTools for basic statistics, V/J segment usage, diversity estimates, rarefaction and pairwise overlap. Diversity was estimated using the Chao1, ChaoE, Efron-Thisted, Shannon and inverse Simpson indices, and was also estimated on datasets down-sampled to the size of the smallest sample. Repertoire overlap used strict matching of CDR3 nucleotide sequence, V gene and J gene, with Jaccard-based multidimensional scaling clustering. On average, thymus samples gave 650,000 to 850,000 unique TCRB clonotypes, whereas blood samples gave 80,000 to 85,000.

The TCR originated in a boy under two years old with a congenital heart defect. Donor details come from another sample of the same person, matched by shared clones. Material: thymocytes. The sequence links TRBV4-1 to TRBJ1-1, with TRBD1 as a weak D call on 5 bases. This receptor has the CDR3 CASSQVQGRDTEAFF. The DNA sequence is TGCGCCAGCAGCCAAGTCCAGGGAAGGGACACTGAAGCTTTCTTT.